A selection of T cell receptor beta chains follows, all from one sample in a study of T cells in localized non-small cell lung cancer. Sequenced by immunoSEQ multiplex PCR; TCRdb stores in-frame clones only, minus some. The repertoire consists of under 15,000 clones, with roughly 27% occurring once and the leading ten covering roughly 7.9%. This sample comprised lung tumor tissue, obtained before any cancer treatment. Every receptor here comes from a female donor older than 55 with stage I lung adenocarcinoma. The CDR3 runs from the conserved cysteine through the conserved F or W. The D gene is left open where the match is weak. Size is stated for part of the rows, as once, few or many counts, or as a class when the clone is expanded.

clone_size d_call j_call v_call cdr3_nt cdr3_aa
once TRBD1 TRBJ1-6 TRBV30 TGTGCCTGGGCAGGGGGCCCCCCTTCACCCCTCCACTTT CAWAGGPPSPLHF
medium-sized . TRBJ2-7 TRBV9 TGTGCCAGCAGCGTAGAGACAGCCTCCTACGAGCAGTACTTC CASSVETASYEQYF
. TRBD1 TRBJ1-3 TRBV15 TGTGCCACCAGCAGAGGGGCCGGGACAGGGGTTGGAAACACCATATATTTT CATSRGAGTGVGNTIYF
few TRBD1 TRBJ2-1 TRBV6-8 TGTGCCAGCAGCCTAACCGGGACAGGGGGTTTCAATGAGCAGTTCTTC CASSLTGTGGFNEQFF
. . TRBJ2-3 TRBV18 TGTGCCAGCTCACCAGGGTCAAGGTACACAGATACGCAGTATTTT CASSPGSRYTDTQYF
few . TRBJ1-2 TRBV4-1 TGCGCCAGCAGCCCTGCAGGTGGGAACTATGGCTACACCTTC CASSPAGGNYGYTF
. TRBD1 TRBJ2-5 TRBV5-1 TGCGCCAGCAGCCTACAGGGGGACCAAGAGACCCAGTACTTC CASSLQGDQETQYF
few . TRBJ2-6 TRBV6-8 TGTGCCAGCAGTCGCCGAAGGGGCGGGGCCTCTGGGGCCAACGTCCTGACTTTC CASSRRRGGASGANVLTF
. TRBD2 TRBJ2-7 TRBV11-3 TGTGCCAGCAGCCGCCGCCTTAGCGGGATAAGTCCCCACGAGCAGTACTTC CASSRRLSGISPHEQYF
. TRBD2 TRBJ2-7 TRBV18 TGTGCCAGCTCAAGGTCTAGCGGGAGCTACGAGCAGTACTTC CASSRSSGSYEQYF
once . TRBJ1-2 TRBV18 TGTGCCAGCTCACGGGGAGCGAATAACTATGGCTACACCTTC CASSRGANNYGYTF
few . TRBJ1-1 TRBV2 TGTGCCAGCATTTTCCGGGGCCCTGAAGCTTTCTTT CASIFRGPEAFF
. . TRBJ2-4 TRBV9 TGTGCCAGCAGCCAGCAGGGGCAGGGAGTAAACATTCAGTACTTC CASSQQGQGVNIQYF
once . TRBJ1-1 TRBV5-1 TGCGCCAGCAGCCCCATGGTCCCGGGGACTGAAGCTTTCTTT CASSPMVPGTEAFF
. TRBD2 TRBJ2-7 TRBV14 TGTGCCAGCAGCGCCAGCGGGGGGCGATCCTACGAGCAGTACTTC CASSASGGRSYEQYF
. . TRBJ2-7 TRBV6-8 TGTGCCAGCAGGGATAAGGCCTTCAGTTCCGGACAGACCTACGAGCAGTACTTC CASRDKAFSSGQTYEQYF
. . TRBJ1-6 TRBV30 TGTGCCTGGAACCGACCTGAGACGGCTAATTCACCCCTCCACTTT CAWNRPETANSPLHF
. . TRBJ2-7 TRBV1 TGCGCCAGCATCTCCGGGAACCAACATGGGGGGGGATACGAGCAGTACTTC CASISGNQHGGGYEQYF
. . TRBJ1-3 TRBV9 TGTGCCAGCAGCGTAGCTGCGAGCATCTCTGGAAACACCATATATTTT CASSVAASISGNTIYF
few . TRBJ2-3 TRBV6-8 TGTGCCAGCAGGGGATTCACAGGGCGTGGGGGCACAGATACGCAGTATTTT CASRGFTGRGGTDTQYF
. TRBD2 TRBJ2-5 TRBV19 TGTGCCAGTAGTCCGAGGACTAGCGAGTCGGAGACCCAGTACTTC CASSPRTSESETQYF
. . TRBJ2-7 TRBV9 TGTGCCAGCAGCACTTCGTGGACGTCCTCCTACGAGCAGTACTTC CASSTSWTSSYEQYF
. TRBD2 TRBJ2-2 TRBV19 TGTGCCAATAGTAGGCGGGAGGCGGGGGAGCTGTTTTTT CANSRREAGELFF
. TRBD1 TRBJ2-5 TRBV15 TGTGCCACCAGCAGAGGGGGACAGGGGGAAGAGACCCAGTACTTC CATSRGGQGEETQYF
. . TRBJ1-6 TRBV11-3 TGTGCCAGCAGCCCCCAAATCACAGCAAATTCACCCCTCCACTTT CASSPQITANSPLHF
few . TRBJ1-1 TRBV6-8 TGTGCCAGCGGTTTAGGGGAGAACACTGAAGCTTTCTTT CASGLGENTEAFF
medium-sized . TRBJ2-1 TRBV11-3 TGTGCCAGCAGCTTAGTTGTGGGGCTGTACAATGAGCAGTTCTTC CASSLVVGLYNEQFF
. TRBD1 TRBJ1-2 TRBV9 TGTGCCAGCAGCGTAAGAGGGGGCGGCTATGGCTACACCTTC CASSVRGGGYGYTF
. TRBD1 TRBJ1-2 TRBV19 TGTGCCAGTAGTATTAGAGGGGGCGAGAATGGCTACACCTTC CASSIRGGENGYTF
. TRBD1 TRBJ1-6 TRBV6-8 TGTGCCAGCAGTCTGGGGACAGGTGGTAATTCACCCCTCCACTTT CASSLGTGGNSPLHF
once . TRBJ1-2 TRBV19 TGTGCCAGTAGTATAGATCCACAGGGTGGCTATGGCTACACCTTC CASSIDPQGGYGYTF
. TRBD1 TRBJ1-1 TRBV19 TGTGCCAGTACCCCGCAGGGGGCCGGAGTCACTCAGGCTGAAGCTTTCTTT CASTPQGAGVTQAEAFF
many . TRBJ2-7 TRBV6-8 TGTGCCAGCAGAGACGGCTTTTCTGGGGGGCAGTACTTC CASRDGFSGGQYF
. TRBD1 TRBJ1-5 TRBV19 TGTGCCAGTAGTATGGGACAGGGGGATCAGCCCCAGCATTTT CASSMGQGDQPQHF
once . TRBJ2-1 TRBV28 TGTGCCAGCAGCGCCAGCTCCTACAATGAGCAGTTCTTC CASSASSYNEQFF
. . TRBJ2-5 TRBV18 TGTGCCAGCTCACTGGACTTACAAGAAACCCAGTACTTC CASSLDLQETQYF
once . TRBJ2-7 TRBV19 TGTGCCAGTCGGAAGGGGTCCACCGAGCAGTACTTC CASRKGSTEQYF
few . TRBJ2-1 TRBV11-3 TGTGCCAGCAGCTTTACAACTGCCTACAATGAGCAGTTCTTC CASSFTTAYNEQFF
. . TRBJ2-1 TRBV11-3 TGTGCCAGCAACCTCGGACGAGGTTACAATGAGCAGTTCTTC CASNLGRGYNEQFF
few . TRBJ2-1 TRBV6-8 TGTGCCAGCAGTTACCTGTACAATGAGCAGTTCTTC CASSYLYNEQFF
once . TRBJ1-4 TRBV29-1 TGCAGCGTTGGGTGGGCCCAGGATGAAAAACTGTTTTTT CSVGWAQDEKLFF
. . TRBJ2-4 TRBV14 TGTGCCAGCAGCCCCCGGGCGGGATTAGCCAAAAACATTCAGTACTTC CASSPRAGLAKNIQYF
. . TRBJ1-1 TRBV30 TGTGCCTGGAGCGCAGGGGTTAACACTGAAGCTTTCTTT CAWSAGVNTEAFF
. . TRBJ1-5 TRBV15 TGTGCCACCAGCAGAGACAGGGCTAGCAATCAGCCCCAGCATTTT CATSRDRASNQPQHF
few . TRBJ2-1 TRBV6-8 TGTGCCAACAGTCCCCGAGGGATCTCGAGCTCCTACAATGAGCAGTTCTTC CANSPRGISSSYNEQFF
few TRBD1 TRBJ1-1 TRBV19 TGTGCCAGTAGTATATCAGACAGGGGGATCGGGGTCACTGAAGCTTTCTTT CASSISDRGIGVTEAFF
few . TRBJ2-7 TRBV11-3 TGTGCCAGCAGCCTCAGGCCGGACTCCTCCCTTTACGAGCAGTACTTC CASSLRPDSSLYEQYF
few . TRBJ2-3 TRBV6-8 TGTGCCAGCAGCGCCGATAGAGATACGCAGTATTTT CASSADRDTQYF
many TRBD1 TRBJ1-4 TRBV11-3 TGTGCCAGCAGCACGTTGGGACAGGGGTATAATGAAAAACTGTTTTTT CASSTLGQGYNEKLFF